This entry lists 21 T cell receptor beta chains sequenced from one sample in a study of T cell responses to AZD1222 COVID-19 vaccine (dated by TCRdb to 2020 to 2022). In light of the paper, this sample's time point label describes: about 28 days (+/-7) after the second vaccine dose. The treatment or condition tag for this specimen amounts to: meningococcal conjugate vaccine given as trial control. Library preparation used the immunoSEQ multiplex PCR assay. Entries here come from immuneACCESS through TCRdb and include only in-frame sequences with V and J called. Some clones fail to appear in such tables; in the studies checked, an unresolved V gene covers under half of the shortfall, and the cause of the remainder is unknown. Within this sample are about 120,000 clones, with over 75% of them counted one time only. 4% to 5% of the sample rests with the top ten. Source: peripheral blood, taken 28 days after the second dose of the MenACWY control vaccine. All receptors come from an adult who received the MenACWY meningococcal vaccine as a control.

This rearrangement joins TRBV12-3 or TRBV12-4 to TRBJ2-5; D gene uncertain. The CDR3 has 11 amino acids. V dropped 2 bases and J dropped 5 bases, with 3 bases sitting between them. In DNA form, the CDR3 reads TGTGCCAGCAGTTTAAGTGAGACCCAGTACTTC. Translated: CASSLSETQYF.

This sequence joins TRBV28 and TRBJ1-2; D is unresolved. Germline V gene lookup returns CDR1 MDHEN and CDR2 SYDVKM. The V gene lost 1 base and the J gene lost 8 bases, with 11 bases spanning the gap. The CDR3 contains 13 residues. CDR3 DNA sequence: TGTGCCAGCAGTTTATCGGGGTGGCAAGGCTACACCTTC. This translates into CASSLSGWQGYTF.

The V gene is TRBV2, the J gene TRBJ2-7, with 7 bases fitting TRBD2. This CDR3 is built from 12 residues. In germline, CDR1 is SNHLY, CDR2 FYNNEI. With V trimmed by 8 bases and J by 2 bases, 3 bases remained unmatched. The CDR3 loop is CASGGGAYEQYF. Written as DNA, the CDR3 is TGTGCCAGCGGGGGAGGGGCCTACGAGCAGTACTTC.

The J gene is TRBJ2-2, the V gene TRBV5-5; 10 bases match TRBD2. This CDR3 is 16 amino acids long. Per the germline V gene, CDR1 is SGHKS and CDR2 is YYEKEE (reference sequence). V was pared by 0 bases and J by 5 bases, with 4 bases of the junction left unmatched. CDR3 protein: CASSLGLAGATGELFF. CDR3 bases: TGTGCCAGCAGCTTGGGGCTAGCGGGAGCAACCGGGGAGCTGTTTTTT.

CDR3 DNA: TGCAGTGCTACGGAGAAAGAGACCCAGTACTTC. The encoded protein is CSATEKETQYF. This chain joins TRBV20-1 and TRBJ2-5, with unresolved D. Germline V gene lookup returns CDR1 DFQATT and CDR2 SNEGSKA (reference sequence). V dropped 4 bases and J dropped 3 bases, with 6 bases sitting between them. This CDR3 is 11 amino acids long.

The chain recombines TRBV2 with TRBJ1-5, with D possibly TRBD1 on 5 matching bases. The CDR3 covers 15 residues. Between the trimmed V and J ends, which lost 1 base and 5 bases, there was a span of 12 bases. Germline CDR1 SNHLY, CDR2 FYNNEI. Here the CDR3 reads CASSEGQSDHQPQHF. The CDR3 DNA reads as TGTGCCAGCAGTGAAGGACAGTCAGACCATCAGCCCCAGCATTTT.

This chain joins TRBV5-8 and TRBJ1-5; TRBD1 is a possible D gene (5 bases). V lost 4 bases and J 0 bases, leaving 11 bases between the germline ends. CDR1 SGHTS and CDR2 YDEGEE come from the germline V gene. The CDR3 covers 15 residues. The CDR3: CASSLGRISNQPQHF. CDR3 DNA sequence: TGTGCCAGCAGCCTGGGACGGATTAGCAATCAGCCCCAGCATTTT.

The CDR3 DNA reads TGTGCCAGCAGCCAAGATGAGATGCGGGATGAGCAGTTCTTC. Protein product: CASSQDEMRDEQFF. The chain joins TRBV4-2 to TRBJ2-1; D may be TRBD2 (5 bases). V shed 0 bases and J shed 8 bases, with 11 bases lying between them. The CDR3 consists of 14 residues. Per germline, CDR1 LGHNA and CDR2 YNFKEQ.

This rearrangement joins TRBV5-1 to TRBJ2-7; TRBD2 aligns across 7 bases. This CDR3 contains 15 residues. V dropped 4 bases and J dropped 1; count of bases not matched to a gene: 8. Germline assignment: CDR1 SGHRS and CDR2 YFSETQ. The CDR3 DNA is TGCGCCAGCAGCCTGCTAGCGGAGGCTTCCTACGAGCAGTACTTC. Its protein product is CASSLLAEASYEQYF.

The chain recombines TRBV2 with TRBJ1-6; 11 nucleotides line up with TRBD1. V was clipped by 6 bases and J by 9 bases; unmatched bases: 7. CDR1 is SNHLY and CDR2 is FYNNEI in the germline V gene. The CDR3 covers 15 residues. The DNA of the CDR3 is TGTGCCAGCAGGGGGATGGACAGGGGGCCTTCACCCCTCCACTTT. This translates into CASRGMDRGPSPLHF.

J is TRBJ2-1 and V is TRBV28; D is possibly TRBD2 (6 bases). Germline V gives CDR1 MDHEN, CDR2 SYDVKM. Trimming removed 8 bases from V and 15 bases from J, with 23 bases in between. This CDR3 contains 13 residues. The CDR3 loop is CASSDQGLSGGFF. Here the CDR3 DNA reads TGTGCCAGCTCCGATCAAGGTCTATCCGGGGGGTTCTTC.

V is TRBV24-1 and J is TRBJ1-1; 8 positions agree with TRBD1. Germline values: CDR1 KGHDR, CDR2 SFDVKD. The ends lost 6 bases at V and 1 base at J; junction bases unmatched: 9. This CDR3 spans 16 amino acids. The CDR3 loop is CATSSGGQGRNTEAFF. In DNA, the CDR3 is TGTGCCACCAGTAGTGGAGGACAGGGAAGGAACACTGAAGCTTTCTTT.

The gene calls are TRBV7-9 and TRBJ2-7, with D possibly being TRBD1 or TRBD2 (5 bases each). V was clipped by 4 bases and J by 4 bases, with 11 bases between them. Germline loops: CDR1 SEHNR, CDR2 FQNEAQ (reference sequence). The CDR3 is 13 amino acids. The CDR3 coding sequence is TGTGCCAGCAGCTCTCTTGGGACGTACGAGCAGTACTTC. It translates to CASSSLGTYEQYF. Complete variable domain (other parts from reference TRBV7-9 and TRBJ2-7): DTGVSQNPRHKITKRGQNVTFRCDPISEHNRLYWYRQTLGQGPEFLTYFQNEAQLEKSRLLSDRFSAERPKGSFSTLEIQRTEQGDSAMYLCASSSLGTYEQYFGPGTRLTVT.

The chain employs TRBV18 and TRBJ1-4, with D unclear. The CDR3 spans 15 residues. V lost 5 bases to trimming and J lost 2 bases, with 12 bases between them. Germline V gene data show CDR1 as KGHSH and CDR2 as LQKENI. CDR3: CASSSDWDTNEKLFF. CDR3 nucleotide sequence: TGTGCCAGCTCATCTGACTGGGATACTAATGAAAAACTGTTTTTT.

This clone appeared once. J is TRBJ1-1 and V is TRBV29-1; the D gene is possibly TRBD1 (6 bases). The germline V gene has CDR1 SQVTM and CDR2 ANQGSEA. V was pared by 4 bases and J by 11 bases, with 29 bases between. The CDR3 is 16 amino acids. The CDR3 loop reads CSVARLETGGAVRAFF. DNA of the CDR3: TGCAGCGTTGCGCGCTTGGAGACAGGTGGTGCCGTGAGGGCTTTCTTT. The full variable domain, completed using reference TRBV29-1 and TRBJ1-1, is SAVISQKPSRDICQRGTSLTIQCQVDSQVTMMFWYRQQPGQSLTLIATANQGSEATYESGFVIDKFPISRPNLTFSTLTVSNMSPEDSSIYLCSVARLETGGAVRAFFGQGTRLTVV.

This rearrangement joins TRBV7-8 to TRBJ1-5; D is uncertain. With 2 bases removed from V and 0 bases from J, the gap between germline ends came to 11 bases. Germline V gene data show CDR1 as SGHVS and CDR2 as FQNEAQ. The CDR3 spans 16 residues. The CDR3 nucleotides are TGTGCCAGCAGCTTATCAGGAACTGCTAGCAATCAGCCCCAGCATTTT. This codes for CASSLSGTASNQPQHF. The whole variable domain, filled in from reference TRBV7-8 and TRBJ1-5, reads GAGVSQSPRYKVAKRGQDVALRCDPISGHVSLFWYQQALGQGPEFLTYFQNEAQLDKSGLPSDRFFAERPEGSVSTLKIQRTQQEDSAVYLCASSLSGTASNQPQHFGDGTRLSIL.

CDR3: CASSLFGTGLETQYF. The CDR3 coding sequence is TGTGCCAGCAGTTTATTTGGGACAGGGTTAGAGACCCAGTACTTC. The V and J genes are TRBV28 and TRBJ2-5, with 9 bases fitting TRBD1. In germline, CDR1 is MDHEN, CDR2 SYDVKM. V lost 1 base to trimming and J lost 4 bases; unmatched junction nucleotides: 4. CDR3 size: 15 residues.

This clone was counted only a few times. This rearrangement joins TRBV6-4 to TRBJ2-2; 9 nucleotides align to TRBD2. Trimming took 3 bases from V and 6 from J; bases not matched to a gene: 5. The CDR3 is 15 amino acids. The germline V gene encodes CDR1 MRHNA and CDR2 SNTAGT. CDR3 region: CASSEGSGRAGELFF. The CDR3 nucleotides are TGTGCCAGCAGTGAAGGTAGCGGGAGAGCCGGGGAGCTGTTTTTT.

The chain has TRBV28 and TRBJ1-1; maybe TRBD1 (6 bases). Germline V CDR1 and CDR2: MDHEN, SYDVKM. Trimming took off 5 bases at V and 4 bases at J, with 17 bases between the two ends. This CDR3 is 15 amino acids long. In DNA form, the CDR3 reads TGTGCCAGCAGTCCGCCCGGAGGGGGAGTCACTGAAGCTTTCTTT. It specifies CASSPPGGGVTEAFF. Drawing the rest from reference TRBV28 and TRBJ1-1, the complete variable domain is DVKVTQSSRYLVKRTGEKVFLECVQDMDHENMFWYRQDPGLGLRLIYFSYDVKMKEKGDIPEGYSVSREKKERFSLILESASTNQTSMYLCASSPPGGGVTEAFFGQGTRLTVV.

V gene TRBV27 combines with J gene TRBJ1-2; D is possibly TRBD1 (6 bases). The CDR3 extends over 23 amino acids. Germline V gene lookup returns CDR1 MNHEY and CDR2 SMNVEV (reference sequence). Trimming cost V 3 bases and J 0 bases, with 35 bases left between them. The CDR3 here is CASSLSVVQHGRGTDRANYGYTF. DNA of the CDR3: TGTGCCAGCAGTTTGTCAGTGGTACAACATGGACGAGGGACGGACAGAGCTAACTATGGCTACACCTTC.

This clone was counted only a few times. The CDR3 loop reads CASSTTNSPYNEQFF. CDR3 bases: TGCGCCAGCAGCACGACAAATTCCCCTTACAATGAGCAGTTCTTC. The V and J genes are TRBV5-1 and TRBJ2-1, with D hard to call. CDR1 SGHRS and CDR2 YFSETQ come from the germline V gene. CDR3 length: 15 amino acids. The germline V and J ends were trimmed by 4 bases and 4 bases, with 15 bases remaining between them.